Shown below are 7 T cell receptor beta chains from a single sample sequenced in a study of CD8 T cells in ankylosing spondylitis. Points from the study as a whole: There was a TCR beta motif, made of fewer than 10 highly homologous variants, that appeared characteristic of ankylosing spondylitis blood.

These TCRs' antigens remain unknown. TCRdb analysed the 5' RACE reads with MiXCR anew, one entry per CDR3 protein. The table lists around 440,000 distinct CDR3 sequences, roughly 18% of them singletons. The sequenced material came from blood, either unsorted or a sorted T cell fraction (not recorded which). The receptors here all came from a male donor with ankylosing spondylitis.

The rearrangement joins TRBV7-9 to TRBJ2-3; 8 bases align to TRBD1. CDR3 length: 15 amino acids. Trimming at V came to 4 bases and at J to 2 bases, leaving 5 bases not matched to a gene. Germline lookup yields CDR1 SEHNR and CDR2 FQNEAQ (reference sequence). For the CDR3, the DNA is TGTGCCAGCAGCTCAGGGGACAGGACCACAGATACGCAGTATTTT. Residues: CASSSGDRTTDTQYF.

In its sample, this clonotype was seen a few times. This chain links TRBV20-1 with TRBJ2-2; maybe TRBD2 (5 bases). Per germline, CDR1 DFQATT and CDR2 SNEGSKA (reference sequence). The V end was cut by 6 bases, the J end by 7 bases, with 15 bases between. This CDR3 spans 13 amino acids. CDR3 residues: CSARRGRGGELFF. The CDR3 DNA reads as TGCAGTGCGCGCCGCGGGCGAGGCGGGGAGCTGTTTTTT.

This clonotype came up a few times. This sequence joins TRBV2 and TRBJ1-5; D is ambiguous. The CDR3 runs to 13 residues. V was clipped by 4 bases and J by 4 bases, with 8 bases between them. The germline gives CDR1 SNHLY, CDR2 FYNNEI. The CDR3 DNA reads TGTGCCAGCAGTGCCGGGGAAAATCAGCCCCAGCATTTT. Residues: CASSAGENQPQHF.

This clonotype was counted at least ten times. The genes are TRBV2 and TRBJ2-7; D remains ambiguous. V lost 2 bases and J 7 bases, leaving 12 bases between the germline ends. This CDR3 region has 13 residues. The germline V gene has CDR1 SNHLY and CDR2 FYNNEI. CDR3 coding DNA: TGTGCCAGCAGTGAACAGCTGGGTCCGGAGCAGTACTTC. Translated: CASSEQLGPEQYF.

J is TRBJ1-1 and V is TRBV7-9; maybe TRBD1 (5 bases). The CDR3 consists of 15 residues. CDR1 SEHNR and CDR2 FQNEAQ come from the germline V gene (reference sequence). The germline V and J ends were trimmed by 7 bases and 5 bases, with 20 bases remaining between them. CDR3 protein: CASTTPRGRGTEAFF. The CDR3 DNA sequence: TGTGCCAGCACCACCCCAAGGGGCCGGGGGACTGAAGCTTTCTTT.

The V call is TRBV9, the J call TRBJ2-7; TRBD2 matches at 11 bases. With V trimmed by 4 bases and J by 0 bases, 12 bases remained unmatched. The CDR3 is made up of 18 amino acids. CDR1 is SGDLS and CDR2 is YYNGEE in the germline V gene. CDR3 protein: CASSPSSLAGGSSYEQYF. DNA of the CDR3: TGTGCCAGCAGCCCAAGTAGCCTAGCGGGGGGCAGCTCCTACGAGCAGTACTTC.

This chain's CDR3 is CATSDTSGSWYNEQFF. CDR3 coding DNA: TGTGCCACCAGTGACACTAGCGGGAGTTGGTACAATGAGCAGTTCTTC. The chain uses TRBV24-1 and TRBJ2-1, with 11 bases identical to TRBD2. The CDR3 totals 16 residues. After removal of 4 bases from V and 4 bases from J, the junction contained 5 bases not matched to a gene. Germline CDR1 is KGHDR and CDR2 is SFDVKD.